The T cell receptor beta chain under discussion was sequenced for a study of cytomegalovirus exposure and HLA in healthy donors. In this sample, this clone turned up once. In the PCR, 60 Vbeta and 13 Jbeta primers were used. Data came from immunoSEQ multiplex PCR; TCRdb stores just in-frame clones and leaves some out. The sample carries 150,000 or so clones, around three quarters recorded once. CDR3 length equals 18 residues. Germline V gene lookup returns CDR1 SGHNT and CDR2 YENEEA. Trimming took 4 bases from V and 4 from J; bases not matched to a gene: 14. The rearrangement uses TRBV11-3 and TRBJ2-1, with 9 bases that match TRBD2. The clonotype originates from a male donor in good health and CMV-seropositive. Sample: PBMCs. The CDR3 DNA is TGTGCCAGCAGCTGGGGCCGCGGTAGCGGGGGTGGTTACAATGAGCAGTTCTTC. Translated: CASSWGRGSGGGYNEQFF. Variable domain in full (rest from reference TRBV11-3 and TRBJ2-1): EAGVVQSPRYKIIEKKQPVAFWCNPISGHNTLYWYLQNLGQGPELLIRYENEEAVDDSQLPKDRFSAERLKGVDSTLKIQPAELGDSAVYLCASSWGRGSGGGYNEQFFGPGTRLTVL.